This TCR beta chain was profiled in a study of CD8 T cells in ankylosing spondylitis. This clonotype was seen repeatedly, ten times or more. Antigen: not known. Whole-study results and caveats: In ankylosing spondylitis blood, a motif of roughly eight highly homologous TCR beta variants appeared characteristic. In ankylosing spondylitis patients, matched synovial fluid reportedly showed significant enrichment of disease-linked clones.

The CDR3 is 13 amino acids. V was shortened by 3 bases and J by 6 bases, with 11 bases between the two germline ends. Germline-derived CDR1 and CDR2 are ENHRY and SYGVKD. TCRdb used MiXCR to reprocess the 5' RACE reads, holding one entry per CDR3 protein. The profile shows more than 650,000 distinct CDR3 sequences, roughly 10% of them singletons. The sequence was collected from a male donor with ankylosing spondylitis. The sample comprised blood, either unsorted or a sorted T cell fraction (not recorded which). The V call is TRBV10-3, the J call TRBJ2-5; possible D gene TRBD2, 5 bases. The CDR3 spells CAISEGSRKTQYF. CDR3 nucleotides: TGTGCCATCAGTGAAGGGAGTAGGAAGACCCAGTACTTC.